Below, one TCR beta chain is given with its context. This record comes from a study of blood T cell repertoires in COVID-19. Across the study: Sample material is recorded as cDNA or gDNA derived from T cells, B-cell-depleted T cells, or PBMCs.

The CDR3 has 15 amino acids. V shed 6 bases, J shed 2 bases, and the junction held 9 bases outside the gene matches. From germline, CDR1 is LNHDA and CDR2 SQIVND (reference sequence). Authors' methods: Reference gene primers were amplified, and this amplification served to estimate nucleated cell counts. Assay used: immunoSEQ multiplex PCR; TCRdb lists only in-frame clones, some missing. V and J calls and clone size come straight from that table; D and trimming were deduced from the DNA. The data contain about 170,000 clones, roughly 88% of them singletons. Seattle enrolled patients during active infection and tracked them longitudinally.

The sequence derives from a man younger than 35 with COVID-19, enrolled during active disease. Sample: peripheral blood. The V gene is TRBV19, the J gene TRBJ1-2; 7 nucleotides align to TRBD1. CDR3 nucleotides: TGTGCCAGTAGCCGCTTACAGGGGCCCAACTATGGCTACACCTTC. It codes for CASSRLQGPNYGYTF.